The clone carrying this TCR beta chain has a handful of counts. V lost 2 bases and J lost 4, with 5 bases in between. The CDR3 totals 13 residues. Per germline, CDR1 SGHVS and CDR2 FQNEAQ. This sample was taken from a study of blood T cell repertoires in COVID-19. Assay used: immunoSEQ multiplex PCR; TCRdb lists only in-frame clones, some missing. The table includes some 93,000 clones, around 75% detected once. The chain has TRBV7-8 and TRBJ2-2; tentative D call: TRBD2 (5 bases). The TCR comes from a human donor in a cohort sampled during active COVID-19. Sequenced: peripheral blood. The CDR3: CASSLSGTGELFF. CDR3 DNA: TGTGCCAGCAGCTTAAGCGGCACCGGGGAGCTGTTTTTT.